These 11 T cell receptor beta chains came from one sample sequenced in a study of CD8+ T cells in alopecia areata. Using CD4, CD8alpha, NKG2D, NKG2ACE and other markers, pooled cutaneous lymph node cells were sorted. Reverse transcription of extracted RNA yielded cDNA, which provided the sequencing template. Assay used: immunoSEQ multiplex PCR; TCRdb lists only in-frame clones, some missing. This sample comprises 290,000 or so clones, none seen once only. Material for sequencing was CD4+ T cells sorted from a lymph node. These receptors were obtained from a C3H/HeJ mouse with alopecia areata. For this mouse line, the MHC haplotype is H2-k.

About this clone: The genes and germline here are from mouse. The read ends 4 residues before the CDR3 terminus; that terminus is restored from the germline J gene. The chain employs TRBV17 and TRBJ2-4; 7 bases match TRBD1. The CDR3 covers 13 residues. The J segment lost 0 bases and the V segment lost 6 bases, leaving 0 bases of the junction unmatched. CDR1 is MNHDT and CDR2 is YYDKIL in the germline V gene. The DNA read from the CDR3 is TGTGCTAGCAGCAGGGGGAGTCAAAAC. Translation: CASSRGSQN. The whole CDR3 region reads CASSRGSQNTLYF.

About this clone: Gene labels here are mouse ones. The read terminates 4 residues ahead of where the CDR3 ends, so the germline J gene completes it. This same CDR3 is encoded by further DNA sequences in the sample. The chain joins TRBV19 to TRBJ2-7, with 8 bases matching TRBD2. The germline gives CDR1 FNHDT, CDR2 SITEND (reference sequence). The CDR3 totals 13 residues. The part of the CDR3 DNA that was read is TGTGCCAGCAGTATTGCTGGGGGGTAT. Its translation is CASSIAGGY. The entire CDR3 protein reads CASSIAGGYEQYF.

This clone was recorded a few times. All gene names here are mouse names. The CDR3 end falls 4 residues outside the read, so it is completed with the germline J gene. V and J are TRBV4 and TRBJ2-2, with 10 positions matching TRBD1. The CDR3 contains 15 residues. Trimming took 5 bases from V and 2 from J; bases not matched to a gene: 2. Germline lookup yields CDR1 LGHDT and CDR2 YNNKQL (reference sequence). CDR3 bases read: TGTGCCAGCAGCCTGGGACAGGGGAACACCGGG. Its translation: CASSLGQGNTG. The entire CDR3 protein reads CASSLGQGNTGQLYF. Based on the CDR3 plus reference TRBV4 and TRBJ2-2, the full variable domain is ETAVFQTPNYHVTQVGNEVSFNCKQTLGHDTMYWYKQDSKKLLKIMFSYNNKQLIVNETVPRRFSPQSSDKAHLNLRIKSVEPEDSAVYLCASSLGQGNTGQLYFGEGSKLTVL.

This clone turned up a few times. Genes here carry mouse names. The CDR3 goes on 4 residues after the read ends, and that part is filled in from the germline J gene. V and J are TRBV13-3 and TRBJ2-2; D call uncertain. This CDR3 is 13 amino acids long. V was cut by 3 bases and J by 4 bases, with 7 bases left in between. Looked up from germline, CDR1 is NNHDY and CDR2 is SYVADS. The CDR3 region is CASSVEGTGQLYF. The sequenced part of the CDR3 DNA is TGTGCCAGCAGTGTTGAGGGCACCGGG.

With respect to this clone: Gene names are mouse gene names. The read gets to within 4 residues of the CDR3 end, and the germline J gene fills in the rest. The chain carries TRBV1 and TRBJ2-7; 7 positions match TRBD2. V lost 2 bases, J lost 3 bases, and 4 bases stayed unmatched. The CDR3 runs to 14 residues. Looked up from germline, CDR1 is NSQYPW and CDR2 is LRSPGD (reference sequence). The DNA read from the CDR3 is TGCACCTGCAGTGCAATCGGGGGGGGCTAT. Amino acids: CTCSAIGGGY. The complete CDR3 reads CTCSAIGGGYEQYF.

This clone has just a few counts. The gene symbols are mouse symbols. The read gets to within 4 residues of the CDR3 end, and the germline J gene fills in the rest. The chain couples TRBV19 to TRBJ2-2, with 11 bases lining up with TRBD2. Unmatched junction bases numbered 3, after V lost 4 bases and J lost 1 base. The CDR3 extends over 16 amino acids. Germline V gene data show CDR1 as FNHDT and CDR2 as SITEND (reference sequence). The CDR3 bases that were read are TGTGCCAGCAGTGACTGGGGGGGAAGAAACACCGGG. Translation gives CASSDWGGRNTG. The CDR3 as a whole reads CASSDWGGRNTGQLYF.

As for this clone: Mouse names are used for the genes. Read sequence stops 3 residues before the CDR3 end, and the germline J gene provides the missing end. The V and J genes are TRBV1 and TRBJ1-6, with TRBD1 as a possible D gene (6 bases). TRBJ1-6 is flagged as an ORF with uncertain function. Germline CDR1 reads NSQYPW; CDR2 reads LRSPGD (reference sequence). The CDR3 loop spans 14 amino acids. Trimming pared 3 bases from V and 7 bases from J, leaving 10 bases between. CDR3 sequence: CTCSAGGRNSPLYF. The part of the CDR3 DNA that was read is TGCACCTGCAGTGCGGGGGGGCGGAATTCGCCC.

This clone was counted only a few times. Any gene name here is a mouse gene name. The CDR3 end falls 4 residues outside the read, so it is completed with the germline J gene. This sample also contains other DNA sequences that code for the same CDR3. The rearrangement uses TRBV5 and TRBJ2-1, with 10 bases matching TRBD1. Germline CDR1 LGHNA, CDR2 YNLKQL (reference sequence). The CDR3 has 15 residues. The CDR3 region is CASSQDGDRGAEQFF. The CDR3 bases that were read are TGTGCCAGCAGCCAAGATGGGGACAGGGGAGCT.

This clone occurred many times. Germline and genes here are mouse. The sample holds other DNA sequences that translate to the same CDR3. The covered CDR3 bases are TGTGCTAGCAGTAGTTGGGGGAACTATGCT. As protein: CASSSWGNYA. The full CDR3 is CASSSWGNYAEQFF. This chain connects TRBV17 to TRBJ2-1; tentative D call: TRBD2 (6 bases). The read falls 4 residues short of the CDR3 end, and the missing part is taken from the germline J gene. V was trimmed by 3 bases and J by 1 base, leaving 7 bases between them. Germline V gene data show CDR1 as MNHDT and CDR2 as YYDKIL. This CDR3 is 14 amino acids long.

Of note for this clone: Gene and germline names: mouse. The read finishes 4 residues shy of the CDR3 end, and the germline J gene is used to complete it. The chain has TRBV19 and TRBJ2-1; possible D gene TRBD1, 5 bases. The CDR3 has 13 residues. CDR1 is FNHDT and CDR2 is SITEND in the germline V gene (reference sequence). V dropped 3 bases and J dropped 5 bases, with 9 bases sitting between them. The part of the CDR3 DNA that was read is TGTGCCAGCAGTAGACAGCGGGATGCT. Protein product: CASSRQRDA. The complete CDR3 protein is CASSRQRDAEQFF.

At least ten counts were recorded for this clone. Gene names refer to mouse genes. The read ends 4 residues shy of where the CDR3 ends; the end is completed using the germline J gene. The chain has TRBV13-1 and TRBJ2-2; tentatively, D is TRBD1 (6 bases). The V gene lost 5 bases and the J gene lost 0 bases, with 11 bases spanning the gap. The CDR3 runs to 15 residues. The germline V gene has CDR1 NSHNY and CDR2 SYGAGN. CDR3 sequence reads: CASSRDTANTGQLYF. The sequenced part of the CDR3 DNA is TGTGCCAGCAGCCGGGACACTGCAAACACCGGG.